Included here is one TCR beta chain sequence, with context. What it binds is not known. The data are from a study of T cell repertoires in cytomegalovirus infection. On the study more broadly: CMV infection together with matching HLA type was indicated by public TCR beta signatures.

One entry per CDR3 protein, called by TCRdb with MiXCR from the reads. The sample has roughly 150,000 distinct CDR3 sequences, approximately 17% seen once. Study results and caveats: Across the ex vivo response, the dominant clonotypes were HLA-C-restricted CMV-specific TCR beta clonotypes.

This CDR3 has 15 residues. CDR1 and CDR2 (germline): SGHVS, FQNEAQ. Trimming took off 4 bases at V and 2 bases at J, with 12 bases between the two ends. The sequence was obtained from a human donor in good health (CMV status not recorded). Some clones in this sample may be carry-over from other donors' samples. The V call is TRBV7-8, the J call TRBJ2-1; either TRBD1 or TRBD2 may fit D (5 bases each). The sequenced sample was CD8+ T cells from PBMCs. CDR3 bases: TGTGCCAGCAGCTCCGAATGGGGACCCTACAATGAGCAGTTCTTC. Protein sequence: CASSSEWGPYNEQFF.